The present T cell receptor (beta chain) was sequenced within a study of T cells after posttransplantation cyclophosphamide. Findings of the study overall: Later blood repertoires were often dominated by clones from the donor CD8+ memory compartment.

The assay was immunoSEQ multiplex PCR, and TCRdb's table has in-frame clones only and misses some. Here the sample spans some 61,000 clones, about 93% being singletons. Notes on this clone: Its antigen is currently unknown.

Peripheral blood was collected from the related graft donor on the marrow donation day. The origin of this receptor is a woman younger than 45 in good health and a related stem cell transplant donor. Sequencing input: PBMCs.

In nucleotides, the CDR3 is TGTGCCAGCAGTGGGACAGGGATCCTCTCTGGAAACACCATATATTTT. It codes for CASSGTGILSGNTIYF. This chain uses TRBV6-1 with TRBJ1-3, with 8 bases aligning to TRBD1. Germline V CDR1 and CDR2: MNHNS, SASEGT. The CDR3 has 16 amino acids. V shed 4 bases and J 0 bases; nucleotides not matched to a gene: 5.